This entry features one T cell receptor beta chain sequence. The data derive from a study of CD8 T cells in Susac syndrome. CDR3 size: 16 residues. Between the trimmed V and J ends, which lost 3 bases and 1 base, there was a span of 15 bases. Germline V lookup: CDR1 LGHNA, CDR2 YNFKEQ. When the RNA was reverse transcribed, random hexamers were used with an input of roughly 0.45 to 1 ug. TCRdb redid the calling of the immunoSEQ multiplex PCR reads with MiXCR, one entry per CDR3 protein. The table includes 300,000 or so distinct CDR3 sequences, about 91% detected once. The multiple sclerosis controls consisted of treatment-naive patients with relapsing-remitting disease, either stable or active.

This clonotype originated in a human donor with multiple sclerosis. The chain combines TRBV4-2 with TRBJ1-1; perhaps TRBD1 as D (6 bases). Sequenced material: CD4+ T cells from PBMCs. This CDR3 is CASSQENRVGNTEAFF. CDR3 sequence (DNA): TGTGCCAGCAGCCAGGAAAACAGGGTGGGGAACACTGAAGCTTTCTTT.